This TCR beta chain originates from a study of blood T cell repertoires in COVID-19. Sequencing was performed with immunoSEQ multiplex PCR; in TCRdb, only in-frame clones are kept and a portion is missing. The data hold 64,000 or so clones, with around 83% observed a single time. CDR1 and CDR2 (germline): LNHDA, SQIVND (reference sequence). V was cut by 11 bases and J by 5 bases, with 9 bases left in between. The CDR3 is made up of 10 amino acids. What was sequenced was peripheral blood. The clonotype originates from a human donor in a cohort sampled during active COVID-19. V usage is TRBV19 and J usage is TRBJ1-1; possibly TRBD1 for D (5 bases). CDR3 nucleotide sequence: TGTGCCGTGGGGCGGACTGAAGCTTTCTTT. Protein sequence: CAVGRTEAFF.